This is a list of T cell receptor beta chains from one sample in a study of T cell repertoires in cytomegalovirus infection. No antigen has been identified for these receptors. TCRdb ran MiXCR on the reads and lists one entry per CDR3 protein. Found here are roughly 920,000 distinct CDR3 sequences, around 31% of them singletons; the top ten hold around 15%. The sequences come from cultured CD8+ T cells from PBMCs, collected from culture after CMV antigen stimulation. The receptors were sampled from a human donor in good health (CMV status not recorded). Some clones in this sample may be carry-over from other donors' samples. Both conserved end residues are part of each CDR3. The order of the fields is D gene, V gene, clone size, J gene, CDR3 protein, CDR3 DNA. D genes are given only for firm matches. Clone size is shown for a subset of rows, as once, few, many or a class of expanded clone.

d_gene: .
v_gene: TRBV19
abundance: .
j_gene: TRBJ1-1
CDR3aa: CASSHLGGTEAFF
CDR3nt: TGTGCCAGTAGTCATCTAGGGGGCACTGAAGCTTTCTTT

d_gene: .
v_gene: TRBV7-6
abundance: .
j_gene: TRBJ1-2
CDR3aa: CASSALGGPGGYTF
CDR3nt: TGTGCCAGCAGCGCCCTGGGTGGGCCGGGGGGCTACACCTTC

d_gene: .
v_gene: TRBV7-9
abundance: .
j_gene: TRBJ2-5
CDR3aa: CASYGGGHQETQYF
CDR3nt: TGTGCCAGCTACGGAGGGGGACACCAAGAGACCCAGTACTTC

d_gene: .
v_gene: TRBV6-2/TRBV6-3
abundance: .
j_gene: TRBJ2-1
CDR3aa: CASEGPRQFF
CDR3nt: TGTGCCAGCGAAGGCCCGCGGCAGTTCTTC

d_gene: .
v_gene: TRBV7-9
abundance: few
j_gene: TRBJ2-2
CDR3aa: CASSPEAGPGELFF
CDR3nt: TGTGCCAGCAGCCCGGAGGCGGGTCCCGGGGAGCTGTTTTTT

d_gene: .
v_gene: TRBV2
abundance: .
j_gene: TRBJ1-1
CDR3aa: CASTGGVEAFF
CDR3nt: TGTGCCAGCACCGGAGGAGTTGAAGCTTTCTTT

d_gene: TRBD1
v_gene: TRBV7-9
abundance: many
j_gene: TRBJ1-1
CDR3aa: CASSPIGQGKNTEAFF
CDR3nt: TGTGCCAGCAGCCCGATCGGACAGGGTAAAAACACTGAAGCTTTCTTT

d_gene: .
v_gene: TRBV12-3/TRBV12-4
abundance: few
j_gene: TRBJ1-3
CDR3aa: CASPRRTAGNTIYF
CDR3nt: TGTGCCAGTCCCCGCAGGACGGCTGGAAACACCATATATTTT

d_gene: .
v_gene: TRBV12-3/TRBV12-4
abundance: .
j_gene: TRBJ2-5
CDR3aa: CASSFSSEETQYF
CDR3nt: TGTGCCAGCAGTTTTAGTAGCGAGGAGACCCAGTACTTC

d_gene: TRBD2
v_gene: TRBV19
abundance: .
j_gene: TRBJ2-1
CDR3aa: CASSMDERTSGGNEQFF
CDR3nt: TGTGCCAGTAGTATGGACGAAAGGACTAGCGGGGGCAATGAGCAGTTCTTC

d_gene: TRBD1
v_gene: TRBV15
abundance: .
j_gene: TRBJ1-2
CDR3aa: CATSRVPKTGGERNGYTF
CDR3nt: TGTGCCACCAGCAGAGTACCCAAAACAGGGGGAGAAAGGAATGGCTACACCTTC

d_gene: .
v_gene: TRBV6-2/TRBV6-3
abundance: .
j_gene: TRBJ1-1
CDR3aa: CASSYSSRGLEAFF
CDR3nt: TGTGCCAGCAGTTACTCGAGTAGAGGGCTTGAAGCTTTCTTT